Listed below are T cell receptor beta chains from one sample, sequenced in a study of blood T cell repertoires in COVID-19. This table comes from immunoSEQ multiplex PCR, and its TCRdb copy is limited to in-frame clones, with some not included. In the table there are 250,000 or so clones, approximately 88% of which are singletons. The sample was PBMCs or T cells enriched from blood (not recorded which). These receptors were collected from a woman aged 40 to 50 with acute COVID-19. CDR3s include the opening cysteine and the closing phenylalanine or tryptophan. Fields, in order: clone size, D gene, V gene, J gene, CDR3 protein, CDR3 DNA. D genes are given only for firm matches. Rows may omit the clone size; those that give it use once, few, many or a size class.

abundance: once
d_gene: -
v_gene: TRBV11-2
j_gene: TRBJ2-1
CDR3aa: CASSSGQISNEQFF
CDR3nt: TGTGCCAGCAGCTCCGGACAGATTTCGAATGAGCAGTTCTTC

abundance: -
d_gene: TRBD1
v_gene: TRBV3-1/TRBV3-2
j_gene: TRBJ2-5
CDR3aa: CASGRTGGLGETQYF
CDR3nt: TGTGCCAGCGGGCGGACAGGGGGCTTGGGGGAGACCCAGTACTTC

abundance: -
d_gene: TRBD1
v_gene: TRBV10-3
j_gene: TRBJ1-1
CDR3aa: CAISGTGANTEAFF
CDR3nt: TGTGCCATCAGCGGGACAGGGGCTAACACTGAAGCTTTCTTT

abundance: -
d_gene: TRBD2
v_gene: TRBV7-2
j_gene: TRBJ2-5
CDR3aa: CASSPIAGQETQYF
CDR3nt: TGTGCCAGCAGCCCCATAGCGGGACAAGAGACCCAGTACTTC

abundance: -
d_gene: -
v_gene: TRBV12-3/TRBV12-4
j_gene: TRBJ1-6
CDR3aa: CASSPLSSPLHF
CDR3nt: TGTGCCAGCAGCCCCCTTAGTTCACCCCTCCACTTT

abundance: -
d_gene: TRBD2
v_gene: TRBV5-4
j_gene: TRBJ2-1
CDR3aa: CASSPTAGGRDEQFF
CDR3nt: TGTGCCAGCAGCCCGACGGCGGGGGGGCGCGATGAGCAGTTCTTC

abundance: -
d_gene: -
v_gene: TRBV28
j_gene: TRBJ1-1
CDR3aa: CASSFQGNTEAFF
CDR3nt: TGTGCCAGCAGTTTTCAGGGTAACACTGAAGCTTTCTTT

abundance: -
d_gene: -
v_gene: TRBV19
j_gene: TRBJ1-3
CDR3aa: CASREATTGNTIYF
CDR3nt: TGTGCCAGTAGGGAGGCGACGACGGGAAACACCATATATTTT

abundance: once
d_gene: TRBD1
v_gene: TRBV6-2/TRBV6-3
j_gene: TRBJ1-1
CDR3aa: CASSSDRDPEAFF
CDR3nt: TGTGCCAGCAGTTCGGACAGGGACCCTGAAGCTTTCTTT

abundance: -
d_gene: TRBD1
v_gene: TRBV19
j_gene: TRBJ1-2
CDR3aa: CASSRQGYGYTF
CDR3nt: TGTGCCAGTAGTAGACAGGGCTATGGCTACACCTTC

abundance: -
d_gene: -
v_gene: TRBV7-9
j_gene: TRBJ1-3
CDR3aa: CASSSGKGQFDTIYF
CDR3nt: TGTGCCAGCAGCTCCGGAAAGGGGCAGTTCGACACCATATATTTT

abundance: -
d_gene: TRBD2
v_gene: TRBV5-6
j_gene: TRBJ2-7
CDR3aa: CASNLGGGPYEQYF
CDR3nt: TGTGCCAGCAACCTCGGGGGGGGGCCCTACGAGCAGTACTTC

abundance: -
d_gene: TRBD2
v_gene: TRBV7-9
j_gene: TRBJ2-1
CDR3aa: CASSLLSGGYDEQFF
CDR3nt: TGTGCCAGCAGCCTCTTAAGCGGGGGGTACGATGAGCAGTTCTTC

abundance: -
d_gene: TRBD1
v_gene: TRBV5-1
j_gene: TRBJ2-3
CDR3aa: CASSPGQITDTQYF
CDR3nt: TGCGCCAGCAGCCCGGGACAGATCACAGATACGCAGTATTTT

abundance: -
d_gene: -
v_gene: TRBV2
j_gene: TRBJ1-5
CDR3aa: CASSESGGTQPQHF
CDR3nt: TGTGCCAGCAGTGAATCGGGGGGGACTCAGCCCCAGCATTTT